Listed below are T cell receptor beta chains from one sample, sequenced in a study of shared clonotypes between healthy human individuals. The assay was immunoSEQ multiplex PCR, and TCRdb's table has in-frame clones only and misses some. The sample carries over a million clones, approximately 70% recorded once. The material sequenced was memory CD4+ T cells sorted from blood. Receptor source: a man aged 18 to 29 in good health. Each CDR3 is given without its conserved first and last residue. The order of the fields is CDR3 length, V gene, CDR3 protein.

13 TRBV30 AWSLEGGSKNIQY
12 TRBV6-5 ASSYSASTYEQY
11 TRBV2 ARAQGMNTEAF
13 TRBV28 ASSSASGAGREQY
11 TRBV19 ASSSEGIYEQY
11 TRBV7-2 ASSTGTASPLH
14 TRBV5-6 ASSWTSGTLSYEQY
14 TRBV5-1 ASSLEGHSSGNTIY
15 TRBV7-2 ATRSGPTTTAGGEQY
12 TRBV5-8 ASSSPGLAPEQY
12 TRBV5-1 ASREVADYNEQF
12 TRBV9 ASSVAPDYYEQY
10 TRBV30 AWSVRGDEAF
14 TRBV7-3 ASSSVGLAERDEQF
11 TRBV7-9 ASSSHQIYEQY
14 TRBV7-9 ASTPLGFEAKNIQY
12 TRBV27 ASSQQQGNQPQH
14 TRBV7-8 ASRLPGLGSRGELF
17 TRBV5-5 ASSPPGKGGRAVTGELF
12 TRBV6-1 ASTPGTKPYEQY
13 TRBV19 ASVSPGTHSYEQY
9 TRBV28 ASSLNHGYT
12 TRBV6-5 ASGLAGHRYEQY
13 TRBV6-5 ASSAVAGRQETQY
14 TRBV9 ASSPKGGATNTEAF
11 TRBV18 ASSQGENEKLF
14 TRBV4-3 ASSQESGTGSYEQY
13 TRBV6-6 ASSELPGGTGELF
13 TRBV6-5 ASSPGTGLHQPQH
13 TRBV6-1 ASSGARTIKYGYT
14 TRBV4-1 ASSQDGRLAVETQY
9 TRBV6-1 ASSERLGYT
11 TRBV5-1 ASSFAENTEAF
11 TRBV10-2 ASRLPGTGELF
13 TRBV7-9 ASSLVRGPFGGYT
13 TRBV2 ASSEHGGAVNEQF